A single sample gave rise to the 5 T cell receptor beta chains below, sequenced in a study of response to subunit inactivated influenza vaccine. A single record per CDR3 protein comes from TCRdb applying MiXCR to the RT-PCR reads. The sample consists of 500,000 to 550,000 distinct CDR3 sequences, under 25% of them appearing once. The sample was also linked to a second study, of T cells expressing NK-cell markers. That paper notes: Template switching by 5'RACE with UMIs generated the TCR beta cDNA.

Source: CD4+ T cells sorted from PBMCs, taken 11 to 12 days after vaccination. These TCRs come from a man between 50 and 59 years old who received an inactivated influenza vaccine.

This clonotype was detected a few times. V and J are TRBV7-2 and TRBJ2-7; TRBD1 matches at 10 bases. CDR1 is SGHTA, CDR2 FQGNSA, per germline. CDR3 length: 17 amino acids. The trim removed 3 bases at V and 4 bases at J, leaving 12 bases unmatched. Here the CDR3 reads CASSFRPQTGGRYEQYF. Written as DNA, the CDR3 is TGTGCCAGCAGCTTCCGACCTCAGACAGGGGGCCGGTACGAGCAGTACTTC.

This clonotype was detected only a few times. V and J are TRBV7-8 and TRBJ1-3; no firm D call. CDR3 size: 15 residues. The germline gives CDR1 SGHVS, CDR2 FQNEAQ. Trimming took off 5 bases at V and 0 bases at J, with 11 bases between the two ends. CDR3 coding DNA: TGTGCCAGCAGCCCCCCGCCGGACTCTGGAAACACCATATATTTT. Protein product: CASSPPPDSGNTIYF.

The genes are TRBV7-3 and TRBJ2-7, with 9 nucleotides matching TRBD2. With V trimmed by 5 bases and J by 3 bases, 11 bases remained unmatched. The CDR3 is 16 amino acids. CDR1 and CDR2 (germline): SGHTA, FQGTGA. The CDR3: CASSPQGASGIYEQYF. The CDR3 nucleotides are TGTGCCAGCAGCCCCCAAGGGGCTAGCGGGATCTACGAGCAGTACTTC.

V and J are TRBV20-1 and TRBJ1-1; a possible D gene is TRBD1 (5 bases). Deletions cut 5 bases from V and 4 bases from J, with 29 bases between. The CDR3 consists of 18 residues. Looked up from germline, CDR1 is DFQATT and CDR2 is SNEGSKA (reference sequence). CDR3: CSAPYFSRDPGKGTEAFF. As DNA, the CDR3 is TGCAGTGCTCCGTATTTCTCCCGGGACCCAGGGAAAGGCACTGAAGCTTTCTTT.

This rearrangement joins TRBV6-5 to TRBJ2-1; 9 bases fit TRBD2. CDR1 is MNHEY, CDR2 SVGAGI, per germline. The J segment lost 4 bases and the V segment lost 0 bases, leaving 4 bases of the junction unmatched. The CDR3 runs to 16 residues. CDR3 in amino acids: CASSYSRGGVYNEQFF. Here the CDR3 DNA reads TGTGCCAGCAGTTACTCGCGGGGGGGGGTTTACAATGAGCAGTTCTTC.